The 5 T cell receptor beta chains below were found in one sample sequenced in a study of spatial heterogeneity in lung cancer. One entry per CDR3 protein results from TCRdb running MiXCR on the 5' RACE reads. Seen here are some 7,000 distinct CDR3 sequences, 6.5% to 8.5% observed once, and the top ten hold around 74%. Time point noted: sample taken at primary tumor resection. Tumor, nontumor lung or frozen PBMC supplied whole RNA that was sequenced unsorted. This specimen was PBMCs, taken at surgery. The receptor set was obtained from a male donor with early-stage non-small cell lung cancer.

In its sample, this clonotype was seen a few times. Since the library was made to target alpha chains, this beta chain is a stray read and its abundance is not meaningful. This chain joins TRBV7-2 and TRBJ1-3; D not certain. The CDR3 length is 15 residues. In germline, CDR1 is SGHTA, CDR2 FQGNSA. V was pared by 1 base and J by 0 bases, with 7 bases between. CDR3 sequence (DNA): TGTGCCAGCAGCTTAGAGATTAGCTCTGGAAACACCATATATTTT. It translates to CASSLEISSGNTIYF.

This clonotype was found many times. With the library built for alpha chains, this beta chain is off target and its frequency is not meaningful. The chain recombines TRBV5-1 with TRBJ1-1; no firm D call. Trimming removed 0 bases from V and 1 base from J, with 4 bases in between. This CDR3 spans 13 amino acids. Germline values: CDR1 SGHRS, CDR2 YFSETQ. The CDR3 coding sequence is TGCGCCAGCAGCTTGGCGGGGAACACTGAAGCTTTCTTT. This encodes CASSLAGNTEAFF.

In its sample, this clonotype was seen many times. Little can be read into the size of this beta chain, an off-target read in a library designed for alpha chains. The V and J genes are TRBV20-1 and TRBJ1-2, with D unresolved. In germline, CDR1 is DFQATT, CDR2 SNEGSKA (reference sequence). Trimming left V 5 bases short and J 3 bases short, with 13 bases between. CDR3 length equals 13 residues. Here the CDR3 DNA reads TGCAGTGCTCGCCCAGCGCCTGACTATGGCTACACCTTC. This encodes CSARPAPDYGYTF.

This clonotype appeared many times. This beta chain is a stray read from a library made for alpha chains; its abundance is not meaningful. The J gene is TRBJ2-2, the V gene TRBV6-2 or TRBV6-3; D is undetermined. CDR1 and CDR2 from the germline V gene are MNHEY and SVGEGT. The ends were cut back, 8 bases at V and 0 bases at J, with 7 bases in the middle. The CDR3 is made up of 13 amino acids. DNA for the CDR3: TGTGCCAGCGACCGATCGAACACCGGGGAGCTGTTTTTT. Amino acid sequence: CASDRSNTGELFF.

At least ten counts were recorded for this clonotype. This beta chain represents an off-target read in a library built for alpha chains; its size is of limited meaning. V usage is TRBV11-2 and J usage is TRBJ2-1, with TRBD1 matching 9 bases. This CDR3 is built from 17 residues. The ends lost 1 base at V and 4 bases at J; junction bases unmatched: 8. From germline, CDR1 is SGHAT and CDR2 FQNNGV. CDR3 bases: TGTGCCAGCAGCTTAGTAGTGTGGGACAGGGTGTACAATGAGCAGTTCTTC. Its protein is CASSLVVWDRVYNEQFF.